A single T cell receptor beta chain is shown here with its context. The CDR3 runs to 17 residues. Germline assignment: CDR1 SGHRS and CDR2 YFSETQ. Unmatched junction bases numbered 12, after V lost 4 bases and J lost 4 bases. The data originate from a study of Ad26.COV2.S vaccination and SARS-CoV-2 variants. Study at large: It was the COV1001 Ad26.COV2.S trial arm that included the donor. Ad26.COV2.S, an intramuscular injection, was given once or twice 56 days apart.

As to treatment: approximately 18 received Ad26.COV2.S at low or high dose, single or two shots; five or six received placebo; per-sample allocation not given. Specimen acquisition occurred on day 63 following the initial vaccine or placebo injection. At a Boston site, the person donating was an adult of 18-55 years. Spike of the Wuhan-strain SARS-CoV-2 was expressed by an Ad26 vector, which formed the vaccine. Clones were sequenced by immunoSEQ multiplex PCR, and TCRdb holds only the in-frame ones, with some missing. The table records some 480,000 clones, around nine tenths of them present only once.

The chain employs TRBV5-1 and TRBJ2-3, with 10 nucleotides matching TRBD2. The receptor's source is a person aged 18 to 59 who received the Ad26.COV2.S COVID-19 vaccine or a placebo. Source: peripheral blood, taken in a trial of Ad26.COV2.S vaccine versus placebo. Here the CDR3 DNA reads TGCGCCAGCAGCCGCGGAGTGCTAGCGGGAGCTGCAGATACGCAGTATTTT. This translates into CASSRGVLAGAADTQYF.